This T cell receptor (beta chain) was recovered during a study of CD4 and CD8 cells across lung adenocarcinoma regions. CDR1 is MGHDK, CDR2 SYGVNS, per germline. This CDR3 contains 20 residues. TCRdb independently ran MiXCR on the PCR reads; one entry per CDR3 protein. The sample holds about 4,600 distinct CDR3 sequences, approximately 50% seen once. Comment on this clonotype: An end of the junction differs from the germline gene, which may be a read error.

The clonotype was recovered from a female donor with lung adenocarcinoma. The CD4 and CD8 labels of this study may be unreliable. The chain has TRBV25-1 and TRBJ2-4; no reliable D call. Sample: CD4+ T cells from the margin of a lung tumor. The CDR3 protein is CASSDSGPGAKLGTKNTQYF. The CDR3 coding sequence is TGTGCCAGCAGTGATTCCGGCCCCGGCGCGAAACTGGGAACCAAAAACACTCAGTACTTC.